The 16 T cell receptor beta chains below all came from one sample that was sequenced in a study of T cells after yellow fever vaccination. TCRdb reprocessed the 5' RACE reads with MiXCR, giving one entry per CDR3 protein. The repertoire holds just under 600,000 distinct CDR3 sequences, with 13% as singletons. Sequences were derived from PBMCs, sampled on the day of the yellow fever booster vaccination. The origin of the receptors is a man younger than 40 who received the YFV17D yellow fever vaccine.

The V gene is TRBV9, the J gene TRBJ2-1, with D perhaps TRBD1 or TRBD2 (6 bases each). The length of the CDR3 is 16 residues. CDR1 is SGDLS and CDR2 is YYNGEE in the germline V gene. The V end was cut by 6 bases, the J end by 4 bases, with 20 bases between. CDR3 in DNA: TGTGCCAGCACCCTAGGTTTGGGGGGCCAATACAATGAGCAGTTCTTC. Protein sequence: CASTLGLGGQYNEQFF.

Only a few counts were recorded for this clonotype. V is TRBV6-4 and J is TRBJ2-3; TRBD2 agrees at 12 bases. The CDR3 spans 16 residues. The ends lost 8 bases at V and 4 bases at J; junction bases unmatched: 10. Germline assignment: CDR1 MRHNA and CDR2 SNTAGT. The CDR3 region is CASRRWTSGKSDTQYF. The CDR3 region has the DNA TGTGCCAGCCGACGCTGGACTAGCGGGAAGTCAGATACGCAGTATTTT.

The rearrangement uses TRBV20-1 and TRBJ2-1; 8 positions agree with TRBD2. Germline lookup yields CDR1 DFQATT and CDR2 SNEGSKA (reference sequence). With 3 bases clipped from V and 12 bases from J, the junction kept 4 bases outside the gene matches. The CDR3 covers 11 residues. The CDR3 DNA is TGCAGTGCTAGCTGGCGGGAGGTGCAGTTCTTC. Protein: CSASWREVQFF.

The V and J genes are TRBV20-1 and TRBJ2-1; 7 nucleotides line up with TRBD1. With V trimmed by 5 bases and J by 2 bases, 9 bases remained unmatched. In germline, CDR1 is DFQATT, CDR2 SNEGSKA (reference sequence). The CDR3 has 15 amino acids. The CDR3 is CSAGEYRGTYNEQFF. CDR3 DNA: TGCAGTGCTGGGGAATACAGGGGTACCTACAATGAGCAGTTCTTC.

This clonotype turned up a few times. The chain has TRBV29-1 and TRBJ2-3; D call uncertain. The CDR3 is made up of 13 amino acids. Per germline, CDR1 SQVTM and CDR2 ANQGSEA. Deletions cut 7 bases from V and 2 bases from J, with 13 bases between. Written as DNA, the CDR3 is TGCAGCGGGGTCGTAAGGCACACAGATACGCAGTATTTT. Its translation is CSGVVRHTDTQYF.

This clonotype was detected many times. The rearrangement uses TRBV3-1 and TRBJ2-7; D unclear. The CDR3 runs 12 residues. Germline V gene data show CDR1 as LGHDT and CDR2 as YNNKEL (reference sequence). The ends were cut back, 1 base at V and 2 bases at J, with 3 bases in the middle. The CDR3 here is CASSQVPYEQYF. In DNA form, the CDR3 reads TGTGCCAGCAGCCAAGTCCCCTACGAGCAGTACTTC.

The gene calls are TRBV20-1 and TRBJ2-7; D tentatively reads TRBD1 or TRBD2 (5 bases each). In germline, CDR1 is DFQATT, CDR2 SNEGSKA (reference sequence). Between the trimmed V and J ends, which lost 5 bases and 12 bases, there was a span of 14 bases. The CDR3 sequence is 10 residues long. The CDR3 here is CSAGGELLYF. The CDR3 DNA sequence: TGCAGTGCTGGGGGAGAGTTGCTGTACTTC.

The chain links TRBV27 to TRBJ2-2; D not certain. The CDR3 length is 15 residues. CDR1 MNHEY and CDR2 SMNVEV come from the germline V gene (reference sequence). With 5 bases removed from V and 5 bases from J, the gap between germline ends came to 15 bases. CDR3 protein: CASSPLTEMTGELFF. The CDR3, as DNA: TGTGCCAGCAGTCCGCTCACGGAGATGACCGGGGAGCTGTTTTTT.

The rearrangement joins TRBV7-9 to TRBJ2-3, with D possibly matching TRBD1 (6 bases). This CDR3 has 15 amino acids. Trimming pared 6 bases from V and 0 bases from J, leaving 13 bases between. Germline loops: CDR1 SEHNR, CDR2 FQNEAQ (reference sequence). Here the CDR3 DNA reads TGTGCCAGCAGTCAGGACAGAGCTAGCACAGATACGCAGTATTTT. It is translated as CASSQDRASTDTQYF.

The chain is built from TRBV18 and TRBJ2-1; 10 nucleotides match TRBD2. CDR3 length: 15 residues. The J segment lost 3 bases and the V segment lost 6 bases, leaving 5 bases of the junction unmatched. Germline V gene sequence: CDR1 KGHSH, CDR2 LQKENI. The CDR3 region has the DNA TGTGCCAGCTCGCCGGGACTAGCGATCTACAATGAGCAGTTCTTC. Translation gives CASSPGLAIYNEQFF.

The V and J genes are TRBV15 and TRBJ2-7, with D hard to call. V was cut by 5 bases and J by 9 bases, with 14 bases left in between. In germline, CDR1 is LNHNV, CDR2 YYDKDF (reference sequence). The CDR3 extends over 12 amino acids. The CDR3 spells CATSYREGAQYF. For the CDR3, the DNA is TGTGCCACCAGCTACCGTGAAGGCGCGCAGTACTTC.

On this clonotype itself: A much more abundant neighbour one base away suggests this may be a read error. The J gene is TRBJ2-3, the V gene TRBV20-1; no reliable D call. The length of the CDR3 is 12 residues. Trimming took off 0 bases at V and 2 bases at J, with 3 bases between the two ends. CDR1 is DFQATT and CDR2 is SNEGSKA in the germline V gene (reference sequence). CDR3: CSAREHTDTQYF. The CDR3 DNA reads as TGCAGTGCTAGAGAACACACAGATACGCAGTATTTT.

There are a few counts of this clonotype. The rearrangement joins TRBV5-1 to TRBJ1-6; no clear D. This CDR3 contains 15 residues. The V gene's germline CDR1 is SGHRS and CDR2 YFSETQ. Trimming took off 4 bases at V and 5 bases at J, with 13 bases between the two ends. The CDR3 region is CASSPQLPDNSPLHF. The CDR3 DNA follows: TGCGCCAGCAGCCCACAGCTACCTGATAATTCACCCCTCCACTTT.

This clonotype was picked up a small number of times. This chain uses TRBV20-1 with TRBJ2-1; TRBD2 aligns across 13 bases. Germline V CDR1 and CDR2: DFQATT, SNEGSKA (reference sequence). CDR3 length: 15 residues. Trimming took 4 bases from V and 4 from J; bases not matched to a gene: 4. The CDR3 protein is CSAKRTSGRYNEQFF. DNA of the CDR3: TGCAGTGCTAAGAGGACTAGCGGGAGATACAATGAGCAGTTCTTC.

This clonotype occurred a few times. The V call is TRBV19, the J call TRBJ1-3; D remains unclear. Germline CDR1 is LNHDA and CDR2 is SQIVND (reference sequence). Trimming removed 3 bases at V and 3 bases at J, with 6 bases between. The CDR3 sequence is 13 residues long. DNA for the CDR3: TGTGCCAGTAGTATGGACCGTGGAAACACCATATATTTT. Translated, it gives CASSMDRGNTIYF.

This clonotype came up a few times. The chain recombines TRBV6-5 with TRBJ2-7; D is undetermined. The CDR3 runs to 11 residues. CDR1 is MNHEY, CDR2 SVGAGI, per germline. V gave up 6 bases and J gave up 4 bases, with 7 bases separating them. The CDR3 region is CASRNLYEQYF. Here the CDR3 DNA reads TGTGCCAGCAGAAATCTATACGAGCAGTACTTC.